The next 8 T cell receptor beta chains were all read from a single sample in a study of cytomegalovirus exposure and HLA in healthy donors. A multiplex PCR was run with 60 Vbeta primers and 13 Jbeta primers. The assay was immunoSEQ multiplex PCR, and TCRdb's table has in-frame clones only and misses some. The sample lists 250,000 to 300,000 clones, around four fifths occurring once. Sequenced material: PBMCs. These receptors all come from a woman in her thirties or forties in good health and CMV-seropositive.

The rearrangement joins TRBV18 to TRBJ2-1; no clear D. Germline values: CDR1 KGHSH, CDR2 LQKENI. V lost 5 bases and J lost 9, with 8 bases in between. This CDR3 spans 11 amino acids. Here the CDR3 DNA reads TGTGCCAGCTCATCCCCAGGTGAGCAGTTCTTC. It yields the protein CASSSPGEQFF.

The chain links TRBV27 to TRBJ2-1; 12 positions agree with TRBD2. CDR1 and CDR2 (germline): MNHEY, SMNVEV (reference sequence). V lost 8 bases to trimming and J lost 5 bases; unmatched junction nucleotides: 13. CDR3 length: 17 amino acids. The CDR3, as DNA: TGTGCCAGCGGCAAGACTAGCGGGAGCGGGGTGAACAATGAGCAGTTCTTC. It translates to CASGKTSGSGVNNEQFF.

The chain couples TRBV9 to TRBJ2-1; D may be TRBD2 (6 bases). The CDR3 extends over 17 amino acids. Germline lookup yields CDR1 SGDLS and CDR2 YYNGEE. The V end was cut by 3 bases, the J end by 7 bases, with 23 bases between. The CDR3 is CASSAFPGSLSGNEQFF. In nucleotides, the CDR3 is TGTGCCAGCAGCGCATTTCCCGGGAGTCTTTCGGGGAATGAGCAGTTCTTC.

The chain combines TRBV7-9 with TRBJ1-1, with a tentative D call TRBD1 (5 bases). V was shortened by 6 bases and J by 5 bases, with 25 bases between the two germline ends. The germline V gene encodes CDR1 SEHNR and CDR2 FQNEAQ (reference sequence). The CDR3 spans 17 residues. The CDR3 region has the DNA TGTGCCAGCAGTTCCAATGCCTTACAGGTATCTGTTACTGAAGCTTTCTTT. Translation: CASSSNALQVSVTEAFF. Using reference TRBV7-9 and TRBJ1-1 for the parts outside the CDR3, the full variable domain is DTGVSQNPRHKITKRGQNVTFRCDPISEHNRLYWYRQTLGQGPEFLTYFQNEAQLEKSRLLSDRFSAERPKGSFSTLEIQRTEQGDSAMYLCASSSNALQVSVTEAFFGQGTRLTVV.

V gene TRBV6-5 combines with J gene TRBJ1-5, with D possibly TRBD1 on 6 matching bases. Trimming cost V 6 bases and J 9 bases, with 21 bases left between them. CDR1 MNHEY and CDR2 SVGAGI come from the germline V gene. The CDR3 runs 15 residues. The CDR3 DNA is TGTGCCAGCAGCTCCGGGGAGGGGGGCGGTGGGCCCCAGCATTTT. Protein: CASSSGEGGGGPQHF.

This chain joins TRBV11-3 and TRBJ2-1; 7 positions agree with TRBD2. V dropped 1 base and J dropped 7; count of bases not matched to a gene: 10. This CDR3 is built from 16 residues. Looked up from germline, CDR1 is SGHNT and CDR2 is YENEEA. The CDR3 sequence: CASSLGASGWGNEQFF. The CDR3 bases are TGTGCCAGCAGCTTAGGGGCTAGCGGTTGGGGGAATGAGCAGTTCTTC.

The chain couples TRBV18 to TRBJ1-1, with 8 positions matching TRBD1. The CDR3 runs 14 residues. J was trimmed by 1 base and V by 5 bases; bases with no gene match: 3. CDR1 and CDR2 (germline): KGHSH, LQKENI. The CDR3 region is CASSKGTGNTEAFF. The CDR3 region has the DNA TGTGCCAGCTCAAAAGGGACAGGGAACACTGAAGCTTTCTTT.

For the CDR3, the DNA is TGTGCCATCAGTGAAGCGACAGGGTTTTCTAACTATGGCTACACCTTC. It is translated as CAISEATGFSNYGYTF. This sequence joins TRBV10-3 and TRBJ1-2; 7 bases align to TRBD1. The V gene's germline CDR1 is ENHRY and CDR2 SYGVKD. The V segment lost 3 bases and the J segment 0 bases; nucleotides outside the gene matches: 7. There are 16 residues in the CDR3.